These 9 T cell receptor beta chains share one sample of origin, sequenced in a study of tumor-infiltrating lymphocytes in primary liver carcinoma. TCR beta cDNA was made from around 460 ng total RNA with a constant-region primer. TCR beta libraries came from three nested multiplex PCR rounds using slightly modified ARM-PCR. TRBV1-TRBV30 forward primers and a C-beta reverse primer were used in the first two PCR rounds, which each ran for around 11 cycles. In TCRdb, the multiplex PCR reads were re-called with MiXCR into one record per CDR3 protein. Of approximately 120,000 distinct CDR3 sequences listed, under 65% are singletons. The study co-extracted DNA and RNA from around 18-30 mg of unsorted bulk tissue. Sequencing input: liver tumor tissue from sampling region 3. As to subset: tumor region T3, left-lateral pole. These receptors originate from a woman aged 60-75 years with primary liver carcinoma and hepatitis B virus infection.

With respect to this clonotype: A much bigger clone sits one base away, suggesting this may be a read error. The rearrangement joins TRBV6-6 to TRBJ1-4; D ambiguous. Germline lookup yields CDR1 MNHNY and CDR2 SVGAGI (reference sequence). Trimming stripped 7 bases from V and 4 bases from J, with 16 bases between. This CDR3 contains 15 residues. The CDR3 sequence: CASTLFDSYNEKLFF. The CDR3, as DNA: TGTGCCAGCACCCTGTTTGACTCCTATAATGAAAAACTGTTTTTT.

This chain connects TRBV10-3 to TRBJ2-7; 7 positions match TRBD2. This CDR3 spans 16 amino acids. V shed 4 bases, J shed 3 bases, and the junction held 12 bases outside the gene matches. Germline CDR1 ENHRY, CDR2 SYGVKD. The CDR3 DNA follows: TGTGCCATCAGTGCGACCGGGGGGATGTCCAACTACGAGCAGTACTTC. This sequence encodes CAISATGGMSNYEQYF.

DNA for the CDR3: TGTGCCAGCAATCTCAGGGATAACACTGAAGCTTTCTTT. It translates to CASNLRDNTEAFF. V gene TRBV12-3 or TRBV12-4 combines with J gene TRBJ1-1, with D tentatively TRBD1 (5 bases). With 7 bases removed from V and 2 bases from J, the gap between germline ends came to 11 bases. The CDR3 loop spans 13 amino acids.

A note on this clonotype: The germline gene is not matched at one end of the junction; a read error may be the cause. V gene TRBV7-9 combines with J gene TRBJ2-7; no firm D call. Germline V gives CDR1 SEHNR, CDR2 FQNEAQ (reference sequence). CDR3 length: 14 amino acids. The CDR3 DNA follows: TGTGCCAGCAGCTTAGCGGGTGACACCTACAAGCAGTACTTC. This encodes CASSLAGDTYKQYF.

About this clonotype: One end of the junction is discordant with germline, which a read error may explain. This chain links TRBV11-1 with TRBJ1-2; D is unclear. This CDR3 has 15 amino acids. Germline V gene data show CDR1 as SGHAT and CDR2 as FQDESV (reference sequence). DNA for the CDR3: TGTGCCAGCAGAAGAGACCCAGATACTAACTATGGCTACACATTC. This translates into CASRRDPDTNYGYTF.

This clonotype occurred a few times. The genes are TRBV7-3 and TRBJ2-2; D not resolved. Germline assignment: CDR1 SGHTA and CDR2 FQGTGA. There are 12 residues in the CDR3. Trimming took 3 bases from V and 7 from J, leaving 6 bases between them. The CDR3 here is CASSFGGGELFF. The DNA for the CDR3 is TGTGCCAGCAGCTTCGGTGGCGGGGAGCTGTTTTTT.

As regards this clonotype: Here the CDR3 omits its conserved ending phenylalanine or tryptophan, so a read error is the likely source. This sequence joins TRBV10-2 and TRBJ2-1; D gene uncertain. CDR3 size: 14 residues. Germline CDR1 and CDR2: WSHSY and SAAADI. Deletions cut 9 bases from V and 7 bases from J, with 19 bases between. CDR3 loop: CASRALESVNEQFY. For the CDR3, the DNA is TGCGCCAGTAGGGCCCTCGAGTCCGTGAATGAGCAGTTCTAC.

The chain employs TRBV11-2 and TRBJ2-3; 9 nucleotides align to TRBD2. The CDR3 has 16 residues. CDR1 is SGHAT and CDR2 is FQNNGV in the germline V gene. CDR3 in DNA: TGTACCAACAGCTTAGGGCTAGCGGGATTAGCAGATACGCAGTATTTT. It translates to CTNSLGLAGLADTQYF.

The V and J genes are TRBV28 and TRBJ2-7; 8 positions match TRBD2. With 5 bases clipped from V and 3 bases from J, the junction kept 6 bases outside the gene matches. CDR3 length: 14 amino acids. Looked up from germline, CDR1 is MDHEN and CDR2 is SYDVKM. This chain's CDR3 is CASSRGGAIYEQYF. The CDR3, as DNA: TGTGCCAGCAGTCGGGGGGGGGCTATCTACGAGCAGTACTTC.